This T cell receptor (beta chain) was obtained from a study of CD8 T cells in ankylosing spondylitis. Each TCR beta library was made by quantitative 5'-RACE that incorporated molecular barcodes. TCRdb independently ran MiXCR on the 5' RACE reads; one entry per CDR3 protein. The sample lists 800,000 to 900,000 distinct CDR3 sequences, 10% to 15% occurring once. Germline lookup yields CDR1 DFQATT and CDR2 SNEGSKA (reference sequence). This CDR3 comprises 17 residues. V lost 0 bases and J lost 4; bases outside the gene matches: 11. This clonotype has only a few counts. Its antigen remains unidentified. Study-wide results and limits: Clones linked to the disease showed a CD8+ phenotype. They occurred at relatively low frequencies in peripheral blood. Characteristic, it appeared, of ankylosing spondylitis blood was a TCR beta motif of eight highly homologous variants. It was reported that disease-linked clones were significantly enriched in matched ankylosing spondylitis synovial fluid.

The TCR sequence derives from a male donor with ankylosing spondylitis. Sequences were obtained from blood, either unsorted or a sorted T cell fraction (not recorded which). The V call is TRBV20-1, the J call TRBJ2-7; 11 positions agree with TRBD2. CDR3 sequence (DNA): TGCAGTGCTAGAGATCGAGGAGGGACTAGCGGTCCTTACGAGCAGTACTTC. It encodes CSARDRGGTSGPYEQYF.